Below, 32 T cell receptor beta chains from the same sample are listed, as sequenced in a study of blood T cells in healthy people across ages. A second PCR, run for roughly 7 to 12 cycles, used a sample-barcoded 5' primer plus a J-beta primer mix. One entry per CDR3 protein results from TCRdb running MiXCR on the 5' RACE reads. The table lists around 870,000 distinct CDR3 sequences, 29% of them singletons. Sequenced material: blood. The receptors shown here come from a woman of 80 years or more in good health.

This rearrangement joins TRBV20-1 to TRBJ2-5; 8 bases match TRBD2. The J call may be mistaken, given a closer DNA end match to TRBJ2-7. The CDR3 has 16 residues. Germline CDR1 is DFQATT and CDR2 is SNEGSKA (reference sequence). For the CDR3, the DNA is TGCAGTGCTCTTAGGCCCTCGGGGGGGGTGAGGAACGAGCAGTACTTC. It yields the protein CSALRPSGGVRNEQYF.

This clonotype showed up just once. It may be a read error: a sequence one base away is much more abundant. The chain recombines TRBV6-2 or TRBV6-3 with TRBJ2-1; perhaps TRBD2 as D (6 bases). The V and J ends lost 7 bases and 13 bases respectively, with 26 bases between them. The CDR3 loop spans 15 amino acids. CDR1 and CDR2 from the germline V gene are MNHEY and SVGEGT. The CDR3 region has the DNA TGTGCCAGCACCTCCGGGGGACGTACGAAAGAGACCCAGTTCTTC. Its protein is CASTSGGRTKETQFF.

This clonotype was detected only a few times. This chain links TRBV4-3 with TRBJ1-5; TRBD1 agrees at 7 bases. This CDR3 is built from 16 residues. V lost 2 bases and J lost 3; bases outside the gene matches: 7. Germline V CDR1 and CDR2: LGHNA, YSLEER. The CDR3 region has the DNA TGCGCCAGCAGCCAAATAAGAACAGGGGTCAATCAGCCCCAGCATTTT. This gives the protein CASSQIRTGVNQPQHF.

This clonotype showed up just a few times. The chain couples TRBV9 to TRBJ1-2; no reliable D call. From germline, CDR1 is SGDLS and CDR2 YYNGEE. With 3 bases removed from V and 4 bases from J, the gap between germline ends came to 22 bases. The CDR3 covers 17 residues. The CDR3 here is CASSEPRRTSSFYGYTF. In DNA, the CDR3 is TGTGCCAGCAGCGAGCCCCGGCGCACGTCTTCCTTCTATGGCTACACCTTC.

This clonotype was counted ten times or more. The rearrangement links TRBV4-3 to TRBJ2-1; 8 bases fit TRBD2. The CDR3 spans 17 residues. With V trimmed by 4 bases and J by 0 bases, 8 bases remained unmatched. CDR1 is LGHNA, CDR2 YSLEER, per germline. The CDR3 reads CASSPAGSGVSYNEQFF. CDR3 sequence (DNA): TGCGCCAGCAGCCCCGCGGGTAGCGGGGTCTCCTACAATGAGCAGTTCTTC.

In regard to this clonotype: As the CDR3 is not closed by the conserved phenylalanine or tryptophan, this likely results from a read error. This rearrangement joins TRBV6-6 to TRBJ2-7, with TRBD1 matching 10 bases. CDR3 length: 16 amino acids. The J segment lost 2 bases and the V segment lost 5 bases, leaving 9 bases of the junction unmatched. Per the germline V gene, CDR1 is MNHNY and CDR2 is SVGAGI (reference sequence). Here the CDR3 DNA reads TGTGCCAGCAGTCCGCCGGGACAGGGGCGGACCTACGAGCAGTACTTA. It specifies CASSPPGQGRTYEQYL.

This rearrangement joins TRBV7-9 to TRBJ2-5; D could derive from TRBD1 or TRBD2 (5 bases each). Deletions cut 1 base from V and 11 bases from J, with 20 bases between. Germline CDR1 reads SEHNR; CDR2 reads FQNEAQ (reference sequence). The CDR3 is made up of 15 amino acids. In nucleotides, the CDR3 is TGTGCCAGCAGCTTAGACGTCCCAGGGCTAGGGGAGCAGTACTTC. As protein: CASSLDVPGLGEQYF.

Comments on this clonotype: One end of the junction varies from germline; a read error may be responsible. CDR3 in DNA: TGTGCCAGCAGTTCCCCAGGACGCGACTCCTACGAGCAGGACTTC. This encodes CASSSPGRDSYEQDF. This chain joins TRBV27 and TRBJ2-7; D remains unclear. The CDR3 contains 15 residues. Germline values: CDR1 MNHEY, CDR2 SMNVEV (reference sequence).

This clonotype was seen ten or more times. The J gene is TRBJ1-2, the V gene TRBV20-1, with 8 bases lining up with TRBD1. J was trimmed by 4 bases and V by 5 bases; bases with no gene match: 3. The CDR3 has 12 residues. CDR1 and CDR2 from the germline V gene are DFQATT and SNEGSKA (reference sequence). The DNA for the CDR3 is TGCAGTGCTCCTACAGGGGGCTATGGCTACACCTTC. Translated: CSAPTGGYGYTF.

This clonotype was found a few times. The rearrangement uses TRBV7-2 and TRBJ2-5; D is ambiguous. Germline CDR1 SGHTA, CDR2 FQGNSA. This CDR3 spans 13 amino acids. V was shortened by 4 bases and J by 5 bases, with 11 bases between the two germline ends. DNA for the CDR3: TGTACCAGCAGCTCCCCCGGCACTGAGACCCAGTACTTC. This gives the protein CTSSSPGTETQYF.

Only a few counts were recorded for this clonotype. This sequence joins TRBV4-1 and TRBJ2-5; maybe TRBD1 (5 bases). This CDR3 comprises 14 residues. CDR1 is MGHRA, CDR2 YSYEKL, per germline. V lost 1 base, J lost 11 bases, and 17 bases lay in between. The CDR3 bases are TGCGCCAGCAGCCAAGTAGGGCCGGACAATGAGCAGTACTTC. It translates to CASSQVGPDNEQYF.

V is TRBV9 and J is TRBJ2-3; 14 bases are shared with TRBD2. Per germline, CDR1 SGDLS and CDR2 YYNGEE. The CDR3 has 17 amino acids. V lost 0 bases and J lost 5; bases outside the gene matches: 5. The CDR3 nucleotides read TGTGCCAGCAGCGTAGTTTTGACTAGCGGGGGGGAAGATACGCAGTATTTT. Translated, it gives CASSVVLTSGGEDTQYF.

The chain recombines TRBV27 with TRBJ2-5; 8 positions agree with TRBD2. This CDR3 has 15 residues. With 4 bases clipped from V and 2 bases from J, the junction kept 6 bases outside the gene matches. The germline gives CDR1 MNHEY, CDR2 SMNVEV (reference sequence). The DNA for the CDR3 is TGTGCCAGCAGTTCGGGGGGGACCCCTCAAGAGACCCAGTACTTC. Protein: CASSSGGTPQETQYF.

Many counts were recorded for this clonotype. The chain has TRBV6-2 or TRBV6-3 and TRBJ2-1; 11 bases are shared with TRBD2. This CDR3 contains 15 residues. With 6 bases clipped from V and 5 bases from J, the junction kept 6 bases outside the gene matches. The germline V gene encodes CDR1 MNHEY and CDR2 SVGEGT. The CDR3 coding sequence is TGTGCCAGCAGGCCGGGACTAGCGGCCAACAATGAGCAGTTCTTC. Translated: CASRPGLAANNEQFF.

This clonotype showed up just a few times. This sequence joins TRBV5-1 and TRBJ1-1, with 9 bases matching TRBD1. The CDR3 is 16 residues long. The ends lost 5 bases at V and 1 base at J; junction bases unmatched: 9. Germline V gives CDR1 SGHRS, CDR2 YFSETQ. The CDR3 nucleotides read TGCGCCAGCAGGGACGCTAGACAGGGGGGGAACACTGAAGCTTTCTTT. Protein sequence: CASRDARQGGNTEAFF. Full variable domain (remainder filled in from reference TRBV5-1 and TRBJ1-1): KAGVTQTPRYLIKTRGQQVTLSCSPISGHRSVSWYQQTPGQGLQFLFEYFSETQRNKGNFPGRFSGRQFSNSRSEMNVSTLELGDSALYLCASRDARQGGNTEAFFGQGTRLTVV.

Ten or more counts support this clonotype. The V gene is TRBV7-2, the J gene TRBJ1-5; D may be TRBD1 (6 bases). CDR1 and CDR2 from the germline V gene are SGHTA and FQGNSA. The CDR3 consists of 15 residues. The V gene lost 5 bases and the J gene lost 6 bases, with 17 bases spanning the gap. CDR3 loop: CASSPGGGGGQPQHF. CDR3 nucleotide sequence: TGTGCCAGCAGCCCGGGTGGGGGGGGCGGTCAGCCCCAGCATTTT.

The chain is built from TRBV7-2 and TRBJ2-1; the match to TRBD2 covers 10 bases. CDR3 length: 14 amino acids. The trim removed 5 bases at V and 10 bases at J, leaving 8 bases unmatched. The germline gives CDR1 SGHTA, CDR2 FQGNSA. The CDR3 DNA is TGTGCCAGCAGCCCGGGACTAGCGCCCCCCGAGCAGTTCTTC. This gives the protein CASSPGLAPPEQFF.

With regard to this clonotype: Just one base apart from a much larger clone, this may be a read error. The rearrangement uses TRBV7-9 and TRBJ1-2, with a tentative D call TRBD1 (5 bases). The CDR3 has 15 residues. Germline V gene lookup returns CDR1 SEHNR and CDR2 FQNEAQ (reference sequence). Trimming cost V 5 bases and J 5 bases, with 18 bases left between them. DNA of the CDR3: TGTGCCAGCAGCCCCCCCAGGTCAGGGAGTTATGGCTACACCTTC. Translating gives CASSPPRSGSYGYTF.

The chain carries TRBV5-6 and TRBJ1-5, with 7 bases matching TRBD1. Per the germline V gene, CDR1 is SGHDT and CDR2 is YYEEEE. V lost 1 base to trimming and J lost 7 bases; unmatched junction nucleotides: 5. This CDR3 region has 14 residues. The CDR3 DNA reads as TGTGCCAGCAGCTTGCTCCAGGGGGACCAGCCCCAGCATTTT. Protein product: CASSLLQGDQPQHF.

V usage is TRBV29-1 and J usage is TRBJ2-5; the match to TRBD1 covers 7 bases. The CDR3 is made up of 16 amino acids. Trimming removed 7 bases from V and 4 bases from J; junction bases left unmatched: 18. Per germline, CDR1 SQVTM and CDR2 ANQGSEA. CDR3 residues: CSANDSDRDDPETQYF. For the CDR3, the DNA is TGCAGCGCCAATGACTCCGACAGGGATGACCCAGAGACCCAGTACTTC.

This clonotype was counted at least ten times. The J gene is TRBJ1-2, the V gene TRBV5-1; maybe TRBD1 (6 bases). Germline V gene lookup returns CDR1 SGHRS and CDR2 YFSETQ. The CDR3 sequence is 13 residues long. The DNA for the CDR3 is TGCTGGGGGCCTCGGCGTCACTCTTATGGCTACACCTTC. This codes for CWGPRRHSYGYTF.

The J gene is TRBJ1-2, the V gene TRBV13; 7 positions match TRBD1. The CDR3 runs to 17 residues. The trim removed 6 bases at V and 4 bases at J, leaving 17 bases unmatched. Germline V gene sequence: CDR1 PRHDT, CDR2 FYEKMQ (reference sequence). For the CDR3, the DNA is TGTGCCAGCAGTATCCGGTCGACAGGGAAAAAGGGCTATGGCTACACCTTC. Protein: CASSIRSTGKKGYGYTF.

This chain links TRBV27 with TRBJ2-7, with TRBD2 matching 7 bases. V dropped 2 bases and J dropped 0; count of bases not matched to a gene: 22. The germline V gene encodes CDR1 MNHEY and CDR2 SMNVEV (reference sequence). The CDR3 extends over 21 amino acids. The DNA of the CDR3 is TGTGCCAGCAGTTTACGCTCCCTTCCGGGACTAACGGGGAAGAGCTCCTACGAGCAGTACTTC. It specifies CASSLRSLPGLTGKSSYEQYF.

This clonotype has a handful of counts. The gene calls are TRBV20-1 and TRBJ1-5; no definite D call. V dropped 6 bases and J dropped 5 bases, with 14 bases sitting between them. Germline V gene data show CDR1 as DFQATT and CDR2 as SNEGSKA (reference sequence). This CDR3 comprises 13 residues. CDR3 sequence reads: CSAGRSKDQPQHF. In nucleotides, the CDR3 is TGCAGTGCCGGGCGGTCTAAGGATCAGCCCCAGCATTTT.

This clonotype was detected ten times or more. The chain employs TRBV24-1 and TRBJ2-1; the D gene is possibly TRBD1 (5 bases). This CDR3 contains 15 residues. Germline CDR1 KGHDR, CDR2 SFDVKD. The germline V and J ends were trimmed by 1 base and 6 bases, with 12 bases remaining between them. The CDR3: CATSDFAGLSNEQFF. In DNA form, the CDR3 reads TGTGCCACCAGTGATTTTGCAGGGCTCTCCAATGAGCAGTTCTTC.

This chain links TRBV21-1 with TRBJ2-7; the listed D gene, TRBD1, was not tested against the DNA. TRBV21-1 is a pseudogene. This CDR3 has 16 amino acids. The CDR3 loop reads CASSKERGADSYEQYF. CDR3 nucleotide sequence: TGTGCCAGCAGCAAGGAACGAGGGGCAGACTCCTACGAGCAGTACTTC.

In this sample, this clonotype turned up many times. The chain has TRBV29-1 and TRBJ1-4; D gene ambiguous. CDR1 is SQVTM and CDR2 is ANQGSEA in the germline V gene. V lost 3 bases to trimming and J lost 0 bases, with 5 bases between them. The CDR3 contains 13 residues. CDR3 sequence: CSVDVATNEKLFF. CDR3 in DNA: TGCAGCGTTGATGTTGCAACTAATGAAAAACTGTTTTTT.

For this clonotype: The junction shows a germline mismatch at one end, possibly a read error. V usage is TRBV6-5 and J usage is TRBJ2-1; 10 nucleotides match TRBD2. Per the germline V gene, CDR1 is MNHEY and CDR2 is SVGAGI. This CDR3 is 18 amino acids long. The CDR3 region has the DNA TGTGCCAACAGTTACGCGGCTCTAGCGGGGGAACGTTGGGATGAGCAGTTCTTC. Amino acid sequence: CANSYAALAGERWDEQFF.

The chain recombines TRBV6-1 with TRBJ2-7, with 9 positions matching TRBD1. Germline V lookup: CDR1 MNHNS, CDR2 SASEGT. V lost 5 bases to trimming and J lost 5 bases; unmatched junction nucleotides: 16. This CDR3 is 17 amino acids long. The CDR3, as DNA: TGTGCCAGCAGTAGAGGGACAGGGAGATTAATAAGGAACGAGCAGTACTTC. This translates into CASSRGTGRLIRNEQYF.

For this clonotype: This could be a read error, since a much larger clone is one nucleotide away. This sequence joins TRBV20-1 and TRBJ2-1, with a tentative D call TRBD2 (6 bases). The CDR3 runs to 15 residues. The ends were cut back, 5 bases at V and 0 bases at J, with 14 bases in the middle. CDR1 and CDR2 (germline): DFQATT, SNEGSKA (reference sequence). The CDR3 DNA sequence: TGCAGTGCTGGGGGACGAGCGGGCTCCTACAATGAGCAGTTCTTC. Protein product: CSAGGRAGSYNEQFF.

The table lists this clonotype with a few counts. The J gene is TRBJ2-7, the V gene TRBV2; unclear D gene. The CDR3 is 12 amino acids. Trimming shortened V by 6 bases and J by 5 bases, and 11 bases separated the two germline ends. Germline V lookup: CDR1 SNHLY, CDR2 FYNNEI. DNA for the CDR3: TGTGCCAGCAGCCTGAGGTCCGACGAGCAGTACTTC. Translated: CASSLRSDEQYF.

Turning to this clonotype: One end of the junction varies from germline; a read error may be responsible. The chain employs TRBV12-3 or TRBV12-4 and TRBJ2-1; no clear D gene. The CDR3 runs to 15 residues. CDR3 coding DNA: TGTGCCAACAGTTTATTTCGAGATTCCTACAATGAGCAGTTCTTC. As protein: CANSLFRDSYNEQFF.